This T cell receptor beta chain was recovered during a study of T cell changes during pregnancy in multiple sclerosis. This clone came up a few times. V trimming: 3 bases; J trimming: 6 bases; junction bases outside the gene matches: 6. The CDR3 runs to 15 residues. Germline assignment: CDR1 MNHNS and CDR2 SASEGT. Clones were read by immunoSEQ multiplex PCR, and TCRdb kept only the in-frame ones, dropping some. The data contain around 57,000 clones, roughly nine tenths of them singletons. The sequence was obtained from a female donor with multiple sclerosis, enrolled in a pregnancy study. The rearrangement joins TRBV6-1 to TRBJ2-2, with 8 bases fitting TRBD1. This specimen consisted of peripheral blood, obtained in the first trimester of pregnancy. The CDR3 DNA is TGTGCCAGCAGTGACAGGGGGCTAAATGCCGGGGAGCTGTTTTTT. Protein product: CASSDRGLNAGELFF.